This T cell receptor beta chain was retrieved from a study of T cell responses to AZD1222 COVID-19 vaccine. This CDR3 is built from 15 residues. Trimming pared 1 base from V and 0 bases from J, leaving 7 bases between. The germline V gene encodes CDR1 SEHNR and CDR2 FQNEAQ (reference sequence). The table came from immunoSEQ multiplex PCR; TCRdb's copy has only in-frame clones and leaves some out. The sample contains tens of thousands of clones, around 81% of which appear only once. This clone was observed a single time. This TCR was sampled from an adult who received the AZD1222 COVID-19 vaccine. This chain links TRBV7-9 with TRBJ2-1; D tentatively fits TRBD1 or TRBD2 (5 bases each). The source was peripheral blood, collected 28 days after the second AZD1222 dose. CDR3 in amino acids: CASSLGGPSYNEQFF. CDR3 sequence (DNA): TGTGCCAGCAGCTTAGGGGGACCCTCCTACAATGAGCAGTTCTTC.